Below, one T cell receptor (beta chain) is given with its context. Its target is unknown. Sequencing was performed with immunoSEQ multiplex PCR; in TCRdb, only in-frame clones are kept and a portion is missing. The sample shows tens of thousands of clones, 75% to 95% of them seen only once. The sample originates from a study of graft-versus-host responses after intestinal transplantation. The CDR3 is 14 residues long. CDR1 GTSNPN and CDR2 SVGIG come from the germline V gene (reference sequence). V lost 7 bases to trimming and J lost 5 bases; unmatched junction nucleotides: 12. This clonotype was sampled from a human donor who received an intestinal transplant. The material was unstimulated CD4+ T cells sorted from spleen or lymph node cells, obtained before intestinal transplant. The chain is built from TRBV30 and TRBJ2-7; 9 nucleotides agree with TRBD1. The CDR3 sequence: CASFHRGRIDEQYF. CDR3 sequence (DNA): TGTGCCTCCTTTCACAGGGGGCGAATCGACGAGCAGTACTTC. The complete variable domain, with remaining parts taken from reference TRBV30 and TRBJ2-7, reads SQTIHQWPATLVQPVGSPLSLECTVEGTSNPNLYWYRQAAGRGLQLLFYSVGIGQISSEVPQNLSASRPQDRQFILSSKKLLLSDSGFYLCASFHRGRIDEQYFGPGTRLTVT.